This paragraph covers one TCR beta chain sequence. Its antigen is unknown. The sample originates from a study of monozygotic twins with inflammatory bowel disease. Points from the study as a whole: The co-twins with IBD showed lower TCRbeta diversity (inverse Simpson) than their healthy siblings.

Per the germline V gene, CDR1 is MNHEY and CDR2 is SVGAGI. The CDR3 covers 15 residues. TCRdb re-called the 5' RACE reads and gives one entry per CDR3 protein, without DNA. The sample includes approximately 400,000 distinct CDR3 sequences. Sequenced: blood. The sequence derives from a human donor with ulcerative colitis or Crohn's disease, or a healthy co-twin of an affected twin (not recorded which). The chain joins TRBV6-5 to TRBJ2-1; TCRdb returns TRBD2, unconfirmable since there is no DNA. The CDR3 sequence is CASSYPGLGNNEQFF.